The entry that follows covers one TCR beta chain sequence. J was trimmed by 4 bases and V by 0 bases; bases with no gene match: 3. The CDR3 has 15 residues. Germline values: CDR1 SGHRS, CDR2 YFSETQ. An assay was performed, and its level was deep. Assay: immunoSEQ multiplex PCR; the TCRdb copy retains only in-frame clones and omits some. This table has some 1,100,000 clones, approximately 78% appearing once. This specimen comes from a study of shared clonotypes between healthy human individuals. This rearrangement joins TRBV5-1 to TRBJ2-1; 8 positions match TRBD1. The sequenced sample was memory CD4+ T cells from PBMCs. Subset denoted: CD45RA-negative fraction. This sequence was found in a man between 18 and 35 years old in good health. Some clones in this sample may be carry-over from other donors' samples. The CDR3 sequence: CASSLGGTGYNEQFF. The CDR3 region has the DNA TGCGCCAGCAGCTTGGGCGGGACAGGATACAATGAGCAGTTCTTC.